These T cell receptor beta chains were read from a single sample in a study of OX40 agonist ivuxolimab in advanced cancers. Clones were sequenced by immunoSEQ multiplex PCR, and TCRdb holds only the in-frame ones, with some missing. This table has some 120,000 clones, just under 95% appearing once. Here the sequenced sample was CD4+ or CD8+ T cells sorted from blood, taken in a trial of the OX40 agonist ivuxolimab. The source of these receptors is an adult with an advanced solid tumor such as melanoma, head and neck, liver or kidney cancer. The CDR3 runs from the conserved cysteine through the conserved F or W. The order of the fields is J gene, D gene, clone size, V gene, CDR3 protein, CDR3 DNA. A D gene is named only where the DNA matches it firmly. Size values are once, few and many counts, or a class for expanded clones, and some rows have none.

>TRBJ1-5|TRBD1|once|TRBV2
CASSDGRGHQPQHF
TGTGCCAGCAGTGACGGCAGGGGGCATCAGCCCCAGCATTTT
>TRBJ2-1|TRBD2|-|TRBV7-3
CASSLNPSGLAANEQFF
TGTGCCAGCAGCTTAAACCCTAGCGGCCTCGCGGCCAATGAGCAGTTCTTC
>TRBJ1-4|-|once|TRBV15
CATSREKGLGEKLFF
TGTGCCACCAGCCGGGAGAAGGGACTTGGGGAAAAACTGTTTTTT
>TRBJ1-6|-|-|TRBV5-1
CASSLAPWTGNSPLHF
TGCGCCAGCAGCTTGGCGCCGTGGACTGGGAATTCACCCCTCCACTTT
>TRBJ2-7|-|-|TRBV28
CASTGDIFYEQYF
TGTGCCAGCACCGGGGACATCTTTTACGAGCAGTACTTC
>TRBJ1-3|-|-|TRBV6-5
CASSYFPGQDTIYF
TGTGCCAGCAGTTATTTCCCCGGGCAGGACACCATATATTTT
>TRBJ1-2|-|-|TRBV5-5
CASSFGENNYGYTF
TGTGCCAGCAGCTTTGGGGAGAATAACTATGGCTACACCTTC
>TRBJ2-3|TRBD1|-|TRBV6-6
CASIKDRAGGTDTQYF
TGTGCCAGCATCAAAGACAGGGCTGGGGGCACAGATACGCAGTATTTT
>TRBJ2-1|-|once|TRBV28
CASLNGGAGRGEQFF
TGTGCCAGCCTTAACGGTGGGGCGGGAAGGGGTGAGCAGTTCTTC
>TRBJ2-5|-|-|TRBV2
CASSEDRQTQETQYF
TGTGCCAGCAGTGAAGACAGACAAACACAAGAGACCCAGTACTTC
>TRBJ1-2|-|-|TRBV28
CASSDSYGYTF
TGTGCCAGCAGTGACAGCTATGGCTACACCTTC
>TRBJ2-7|TRBD2|-|TRBV11-2
CASYLAERPSEQYF
TGTGCCAGTTATCTAGCGGAGAGGCCTTCGGAGCAGTACTTC
>TRBJ1-2|TRBD1|-|TRBV9
CASSVDGQGNYGYTF
TGTGCCAGCAGCGTAGATGGACAGGGTAACTATGGCTACACCTTC
>TRBJ1-5|-|-|TRBV7-8
CASSLQGYSNQPQHF
TGTGCCAGCAGCTTACAGGGGTATAGCAATCAGCCCCAGCATTTT
>TRBJ1-2|TRBD1|-|TRBV9
CASSPQGDYGYTF
TGTGCCAGCAGCCCCCAGGGGGACTATGGCTACACCTTC
>TRBJ1-6|-|-|TRBV9
CASSVSVGVNSPLHF
TGTGCCAGCAGCGTAAGTGTAGGAGTAAATTCACCCCTCCACTTT
>TRBJ1-3|-|-|TRBV11-2
CASSFTSTGLSGNTIYF
TGTGCCAGCAGCTTTACGTCGACAGGACTCTCTGGAAACACCATATATTTT
>TRBJ1-1|-|-|TRBV2
CARKTDFNTEAFF
TGTGCCAGAAAGACAGACTTCAACACTGAAGCTTTCTTT
>TRBJ1-3|-|-|TRBV7-2
CASSGGTAGNTIYF
TGTGCCAGCAGCGGAGGGACCGCAGGAAACACCATATATTTT
>TRBJ2-2|-|-|TRBV15
CATSRVDTGELFF
TGTGCCACCAGCAGAGTAGACACCGGGGAGCTGTTTTTT
>TRBJ1-1|-|-|TRBV28
CASIPGWGSRAFF
TGTGCCAGCATCCCTGGATGGGGGTCGAGGGCTTTCTTT
>TRBJ2-5|-|-|TRBV18
CASSQGSQETQYF
TGTGCCAGCTCCCAAGGGAGCCAAGAGACCCAGTACTTC
>TRBJ1-1|-|-|TRBV27
CASSTTRTAEAFF
TGTGCCAGCAGTACGACAAGGACAGCTGAAGCTTTCTTT
>TRBJ2-7|TRBD2|-|TRBV9
CASSVGSGVYEQYF
TGTGCCAGCAGCGTAGGTAGCGGGGTCTACGAGCAGTACTTC
>TRBJ2-3|-|-|TRBV7-3
CASSPGTPTDTQYF
TGTGCCAGCAGCCCAGGGACTCCGACAGATACGCAGTATTTT
>TRBJ1-1|-|-|TRBV5-4
CASSLVRENTEAFF
TGTGCCAGCAGCTTGGTAAGGGAGAACACTGAAGCTTTCTTT
>TRBJ1-1|-|-|TRBV9
CASSVVPRDTEAFF
TGTGCCAGCAGCGTAGTTCCCCGGGACACTGAAGCTTTCTTT
>TRBJ2-5|-|-|TRBV5-1
CASSLNRSGTTQETQYF
TGCGCCAGCAGCTTGAACCGGTCCGGGACAACCCAAGAGACCCAGTACTTC
>TRBJ1-3|-|-|TRBV11-2
CASSPSGTGNTIYF
TGTGCCAGCAGCCCATCAGGGACTGGAAACACCATATATTTT
>TRBJ1-1|-|-|TRBV9
CASGREVNTEAFF
TGTGCCAGCGGAAGAGAGGTGAACACTGAAGCTTTCTTT
>TRBJ2-7|-|-|TRBV9
CASSVAFETHGTHYEQYF
TGTGCCAGCAGCGTAGCGTTCGAAACCCACGGGACACACTACGAGCAGTACTTC
>TRBJ2-7|-|-|TRBV7-9
CASSFTRGTVEQYF
TGTGCCAGCAGCTTCACCCGGGGGACAGTCGAGCAGTACTTC
>TRBJ2-7|TRBD1|-|TRBV27
CASSQKTGFYEQYF
TGTGCCAGCAGTCAGAAGACAGGGTTCTACGAGCAGTACTTC
>TRBJ2-7|-|-|TRBV11-3
CASSLRDGKSYEQYF
TGTGCCAGCAGCTTAAGGGACGGCAAATCCTACGAGCAGTACTTC
>TRBJ1-3|-|-|TRBV19
CASSLGTSMRSSGNTIYF
TGTGCCAGTAGCCTCGGGACGTCGATGAGAAGCTCTGGAAACACCATATATTTT
>TRBJ2-7|TRBD2|-|TRBV10-2
CATSKGLADFYEQYF
TGCGCCACCTCCAAGGGACTAGCGGACTTCTACGAGCAGTACTTC
>TRBJ1-1|-|-|TRBV7-2
CASRPGQIMNTEAFF
TGTGCCAGCAGACCCGGACAGATAATGAACACTGAAGCTTTCTTT
>TRBJ1-2|-|-|TRBV9
CASSVGSGSHGYTF
TGTGCCAGCAGCGTAGGATCTGGGTCCCATGGCTACACCTTC
>TRBJ1-1|-|-|TRBV5-4
CASSRTGSDEAFF
TGTGCCAGCAGCCGAACAGGGTCTGATGAAGCTTTCTTT
>TRBJ1-1|-|-|TRBV6-5
CASSSTTEAFF
TGTGCCAGCAGTTCAACCACTGAAGCTTTCTTT